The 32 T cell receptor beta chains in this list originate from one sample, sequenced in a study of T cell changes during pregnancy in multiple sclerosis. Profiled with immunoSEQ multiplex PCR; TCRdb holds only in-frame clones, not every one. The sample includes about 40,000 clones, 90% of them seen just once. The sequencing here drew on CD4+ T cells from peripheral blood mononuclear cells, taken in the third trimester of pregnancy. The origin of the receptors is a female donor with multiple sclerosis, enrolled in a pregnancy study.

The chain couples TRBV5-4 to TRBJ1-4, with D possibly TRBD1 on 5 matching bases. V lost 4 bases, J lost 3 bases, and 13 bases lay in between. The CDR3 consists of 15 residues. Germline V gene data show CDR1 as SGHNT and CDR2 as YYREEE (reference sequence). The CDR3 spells CASSPLGPSNEKLFF. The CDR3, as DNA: TGTGCCAGCAGCCCCCTGGGGCCCTCTAATGAAAAACTGTTTTTT.

The CDR3 sequence is CASSQDRGQGGYTF. The CDR3, as DNA: TGTGCCAGCAGCCAAGATCGAGGACAGGGTGGCTACACCTTC. The chain combines TRBV4-2 with TRBJ1-2, with TRBD1 matching over 8 bases. V was clipped by 0 bases and J by 7 bases; unmatched bases: 4. CDR1 and CDR2 (germline): LGHNA, YNFKEQ. This CDR3 is built from 14 residues.

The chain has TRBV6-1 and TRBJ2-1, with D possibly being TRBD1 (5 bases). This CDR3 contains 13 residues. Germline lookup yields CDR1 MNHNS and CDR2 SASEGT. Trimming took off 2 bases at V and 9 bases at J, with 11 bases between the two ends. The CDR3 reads CASSESRAGEQFF. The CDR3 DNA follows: TGTGCCAGCAGTGAAAGCAGGGCCGGTGAGCAGTTCTTC.

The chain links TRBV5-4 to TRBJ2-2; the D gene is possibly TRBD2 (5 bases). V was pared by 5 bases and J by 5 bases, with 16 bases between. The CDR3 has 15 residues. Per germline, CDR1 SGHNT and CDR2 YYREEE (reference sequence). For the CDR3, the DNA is TGTGCCAGCAGTTACGGAGGCGGCTGGACCGGGGAGCTGTTTTTT. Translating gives CASSYGGGWTGELFF.

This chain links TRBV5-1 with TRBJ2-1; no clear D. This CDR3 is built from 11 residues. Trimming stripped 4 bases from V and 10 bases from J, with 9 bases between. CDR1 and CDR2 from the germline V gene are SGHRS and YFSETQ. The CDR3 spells CASSPSREQFF. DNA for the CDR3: TGCGCCAGCAGCCCCTCCAGGGAGCAGTTCTTC. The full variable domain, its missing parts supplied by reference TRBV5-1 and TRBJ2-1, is KAGVTQTPRYLIKTRGQQVTLSCSPISGHRSVSWYQQTPGQGLQFLFEYFSETQRNKGNFPGRFSGRQFSNSRSEMNVSTLELGDSALYLCASSPSREQFFGPGTRLTVL.

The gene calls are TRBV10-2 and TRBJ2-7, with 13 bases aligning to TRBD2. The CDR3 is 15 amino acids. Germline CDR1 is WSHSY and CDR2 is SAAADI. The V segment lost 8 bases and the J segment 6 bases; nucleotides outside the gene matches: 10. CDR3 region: CASLRTSGSISEQYF. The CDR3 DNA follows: TGCGCCAGCCTAAGGACTAGCGGGAGTATCAGCGAGCAGTACTTC.

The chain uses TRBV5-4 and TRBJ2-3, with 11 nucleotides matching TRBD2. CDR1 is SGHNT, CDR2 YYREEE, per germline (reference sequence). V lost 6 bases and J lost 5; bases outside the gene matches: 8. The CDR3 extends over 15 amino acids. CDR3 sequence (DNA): TGTGCCAGCACAGTTAGCGGGAGGGCAGGAGATACGCAGTATTTT. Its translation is CASTVSGRAGDTQYF.

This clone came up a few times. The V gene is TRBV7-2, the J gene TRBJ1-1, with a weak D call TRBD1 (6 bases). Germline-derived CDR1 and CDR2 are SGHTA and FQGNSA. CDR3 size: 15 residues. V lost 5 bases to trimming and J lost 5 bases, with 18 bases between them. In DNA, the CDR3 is TGTGCCAGCAGCCAGCGGGGGGGGCGTTTTACTGAAGCTTTCTTT. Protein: CASSQRGGRFTEAFF.

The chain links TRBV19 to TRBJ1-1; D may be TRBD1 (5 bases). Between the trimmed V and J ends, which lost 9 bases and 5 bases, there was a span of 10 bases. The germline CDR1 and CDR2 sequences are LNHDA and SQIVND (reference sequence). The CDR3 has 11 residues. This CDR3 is CASTGLTEAFF. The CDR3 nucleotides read TGTGCCAGCACAGGTCTTACTGAAGCTTTCTTT.

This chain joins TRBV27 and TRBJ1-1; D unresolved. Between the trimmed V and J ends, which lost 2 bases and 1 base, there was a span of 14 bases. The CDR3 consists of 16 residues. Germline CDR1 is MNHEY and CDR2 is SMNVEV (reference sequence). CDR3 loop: CASSLGAGRTNTEAFF. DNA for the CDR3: TGTGCCAGCAGTTTAGGTGCGGGCAGGACGAACACTGAAGCTTTCTTT.

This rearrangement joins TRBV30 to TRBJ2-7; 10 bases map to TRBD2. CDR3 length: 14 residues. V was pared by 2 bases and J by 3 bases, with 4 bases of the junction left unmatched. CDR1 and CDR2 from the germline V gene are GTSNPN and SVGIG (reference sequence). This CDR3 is CAWSRIAGGYEQYF. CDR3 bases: TGTGCCTGGAGTAGAATAGCGGGAGGCTACGAGCAGTACTTC.

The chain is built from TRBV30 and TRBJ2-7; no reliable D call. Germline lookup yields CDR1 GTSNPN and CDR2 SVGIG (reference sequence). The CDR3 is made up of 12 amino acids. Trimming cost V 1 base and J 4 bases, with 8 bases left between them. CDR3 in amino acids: CAWSASRYEQYF. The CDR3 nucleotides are TGTGCCTGGAGTGCCTCCCGGTACGAGCAGTACTTC.

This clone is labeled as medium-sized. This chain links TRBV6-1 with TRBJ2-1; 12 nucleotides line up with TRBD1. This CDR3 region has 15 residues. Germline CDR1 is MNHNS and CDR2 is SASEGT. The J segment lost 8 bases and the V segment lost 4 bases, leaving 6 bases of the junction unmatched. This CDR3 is CASSVGQGAFDEQFF. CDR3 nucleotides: TGTGCCAGCAGTGTGGGACAGGGGGCTTTCGATGAGCAGTTCTTC.

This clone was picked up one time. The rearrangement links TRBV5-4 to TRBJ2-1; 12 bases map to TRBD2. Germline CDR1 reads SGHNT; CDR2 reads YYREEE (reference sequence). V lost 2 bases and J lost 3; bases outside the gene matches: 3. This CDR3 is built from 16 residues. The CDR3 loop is CASSFPSGRDYNEQFF. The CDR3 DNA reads TGTGCCAGCAGCTTCCCTAGCGGGAGGGACTACAATGAGCAGTTCTTC.

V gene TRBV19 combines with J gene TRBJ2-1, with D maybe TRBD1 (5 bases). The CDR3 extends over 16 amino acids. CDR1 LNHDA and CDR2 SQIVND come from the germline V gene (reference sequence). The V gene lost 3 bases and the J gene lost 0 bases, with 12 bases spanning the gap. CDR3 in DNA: TGTGCCAGTAGTATCATGAGACAGAGCTCCTACAATGAGCAGTTCTTC. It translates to CASSIMRQSSYNEQFF.

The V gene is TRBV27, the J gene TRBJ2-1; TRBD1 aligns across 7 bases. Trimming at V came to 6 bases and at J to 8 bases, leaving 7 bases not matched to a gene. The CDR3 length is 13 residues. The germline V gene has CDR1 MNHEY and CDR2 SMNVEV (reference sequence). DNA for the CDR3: TGTGCCAGCAGATCCTACAGGGGCTATGAGCAGTTCTTC. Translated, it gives CASRSYRGYEQFF.

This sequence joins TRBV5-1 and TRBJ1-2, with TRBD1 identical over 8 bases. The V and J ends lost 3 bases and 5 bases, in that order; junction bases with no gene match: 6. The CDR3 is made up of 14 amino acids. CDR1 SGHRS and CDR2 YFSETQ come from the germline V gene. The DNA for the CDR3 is TGCGCCAGCAGCTCCGGACAGGGCCCTTATGGCTACACCTTC. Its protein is CASSSGQGPYGYTF.

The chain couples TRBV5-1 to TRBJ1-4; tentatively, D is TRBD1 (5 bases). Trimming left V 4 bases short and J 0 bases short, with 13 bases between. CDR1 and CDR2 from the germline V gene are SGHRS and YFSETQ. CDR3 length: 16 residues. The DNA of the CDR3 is TGCGCCAGCAGCCCAACAGGTGCGCCAACTAATGAAAAACTGTTTTTT. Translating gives CASSPTGAPTNEKLFF.

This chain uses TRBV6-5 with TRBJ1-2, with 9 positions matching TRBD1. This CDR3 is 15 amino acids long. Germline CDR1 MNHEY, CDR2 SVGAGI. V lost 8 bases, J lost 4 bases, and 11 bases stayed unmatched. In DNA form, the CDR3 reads TGTGCCAGCGTAGGTCCGGGACAGGGCCTCTATGGCTACACCTTC. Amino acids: CASVGPGQGLYGYTF.

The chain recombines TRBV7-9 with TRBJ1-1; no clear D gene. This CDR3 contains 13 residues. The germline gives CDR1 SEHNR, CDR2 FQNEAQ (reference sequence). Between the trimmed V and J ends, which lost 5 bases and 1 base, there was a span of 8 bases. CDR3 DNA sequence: TGTGCCAGCAGCGGCGGGTGGAACACTGAAGCTTTCTTT. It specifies CASSGGWNTEAFF.

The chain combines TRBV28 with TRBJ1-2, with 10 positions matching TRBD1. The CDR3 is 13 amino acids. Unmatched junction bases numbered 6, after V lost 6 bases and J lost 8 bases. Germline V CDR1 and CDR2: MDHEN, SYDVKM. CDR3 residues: CASRTGTGEGYTF. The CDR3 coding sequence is TGTGCCAGCAGAACCGGGACAGGGGAGGGCTACACCTTC.

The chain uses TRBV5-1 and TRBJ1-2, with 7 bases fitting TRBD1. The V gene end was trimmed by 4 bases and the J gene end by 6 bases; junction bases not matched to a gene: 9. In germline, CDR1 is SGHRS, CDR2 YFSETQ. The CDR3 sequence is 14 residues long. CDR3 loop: CASSPEGTANGYTF. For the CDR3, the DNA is TGCGCCAGCAGCCCGGAAGGGACAGCAAATGGCTACACCTTC.

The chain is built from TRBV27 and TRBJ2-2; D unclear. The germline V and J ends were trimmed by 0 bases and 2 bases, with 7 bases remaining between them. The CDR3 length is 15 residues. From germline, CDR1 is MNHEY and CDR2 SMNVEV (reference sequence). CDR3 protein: CASSLSLYNTGELFF. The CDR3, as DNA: TGTGCCAGCAGTTTATCCTTGTATAACACCGGGGAGCTGTTTTTT.

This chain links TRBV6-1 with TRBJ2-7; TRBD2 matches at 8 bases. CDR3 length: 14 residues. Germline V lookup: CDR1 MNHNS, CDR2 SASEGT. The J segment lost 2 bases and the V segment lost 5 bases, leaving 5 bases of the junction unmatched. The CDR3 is CASSLTSATYEQYF. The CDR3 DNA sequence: TGTGCCAGCAGTCTGACTAGCGCCACCTACGAGCAGTACTTC.

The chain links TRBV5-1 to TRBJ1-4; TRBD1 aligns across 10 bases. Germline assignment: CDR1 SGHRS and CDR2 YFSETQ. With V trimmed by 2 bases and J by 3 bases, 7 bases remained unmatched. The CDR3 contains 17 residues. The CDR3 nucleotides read TGCGCCAGCAGCTTTGGACAGGGGGTTATTTCTAATGAAAAACTGTTTTTT. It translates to CASSFGQGVISNEKLFF.

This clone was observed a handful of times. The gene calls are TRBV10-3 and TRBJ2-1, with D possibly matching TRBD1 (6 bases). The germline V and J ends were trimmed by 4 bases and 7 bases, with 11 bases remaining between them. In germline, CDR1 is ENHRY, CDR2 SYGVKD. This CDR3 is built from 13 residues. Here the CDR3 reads CAISGGPENEQFF. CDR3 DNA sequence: TGTGCCATCAGTGGGGGGCCAGAGAATGAGCAGTTCTTC.

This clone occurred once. The CDR3 nucleotides read TGTGCCAGTAGTATCACTAGCGGGAGGCAGGGCGGGGAGCTGTTTTTT. This sequence encodes CASSITSGRQGGELFF. The genes are TRBV19 and TRBJ2-2; 12 positions agree with TRBD2. The CDR3 totals 16 residues. Per the germline V gene, CDR1 is LNHDA and CDR2 is SQIVND (reference sequence). Germline trimming cut 3 bases from V and 7 bases from J; bases unmatched to any gene: 6.

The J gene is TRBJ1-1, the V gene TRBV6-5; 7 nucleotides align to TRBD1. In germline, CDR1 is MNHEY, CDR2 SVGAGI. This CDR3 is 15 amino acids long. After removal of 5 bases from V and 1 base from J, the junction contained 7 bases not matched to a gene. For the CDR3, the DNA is TGTGCCAGCAGTCCAAGACAGGGTCCGAACACTGAAGCTTTCTTT. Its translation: CASSPRQGPNTEAFF.

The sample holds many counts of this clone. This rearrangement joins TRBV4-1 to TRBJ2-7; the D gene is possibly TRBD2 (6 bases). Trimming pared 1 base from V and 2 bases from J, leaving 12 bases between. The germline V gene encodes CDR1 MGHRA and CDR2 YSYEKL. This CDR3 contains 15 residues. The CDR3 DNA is TGCGCCAGCAGCCAAGGATTAGGGAGGCCCTACGAGCAGTACTTC. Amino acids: CASSQGLGRPYEQYF.

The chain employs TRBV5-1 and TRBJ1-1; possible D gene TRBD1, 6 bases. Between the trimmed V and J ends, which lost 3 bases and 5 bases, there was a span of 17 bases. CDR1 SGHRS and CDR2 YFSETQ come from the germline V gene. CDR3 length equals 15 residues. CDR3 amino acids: CASSSPVQGRTEAFF. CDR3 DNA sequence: TGCGCCAGCAGCTCCCCAGTACAGGGCCGGACTGAAGCTTTCTTT.

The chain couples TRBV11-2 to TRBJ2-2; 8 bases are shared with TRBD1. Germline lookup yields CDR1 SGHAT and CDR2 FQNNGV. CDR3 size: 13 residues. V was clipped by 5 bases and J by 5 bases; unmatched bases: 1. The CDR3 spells CASSRQGTGELFF. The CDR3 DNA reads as TGTGCCAGCAGCAGACAGGGGACCGGGGAGCTGTTTTTT.

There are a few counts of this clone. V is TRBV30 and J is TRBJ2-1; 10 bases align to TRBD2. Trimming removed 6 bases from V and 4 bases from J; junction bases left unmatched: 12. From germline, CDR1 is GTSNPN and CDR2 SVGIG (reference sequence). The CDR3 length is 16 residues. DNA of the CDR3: TGTGCCTGTTGGTTCCAAGGACTAGCGGATTACAATGAGCAGTTCTTC. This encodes CACWFQGLADYNEQFF.